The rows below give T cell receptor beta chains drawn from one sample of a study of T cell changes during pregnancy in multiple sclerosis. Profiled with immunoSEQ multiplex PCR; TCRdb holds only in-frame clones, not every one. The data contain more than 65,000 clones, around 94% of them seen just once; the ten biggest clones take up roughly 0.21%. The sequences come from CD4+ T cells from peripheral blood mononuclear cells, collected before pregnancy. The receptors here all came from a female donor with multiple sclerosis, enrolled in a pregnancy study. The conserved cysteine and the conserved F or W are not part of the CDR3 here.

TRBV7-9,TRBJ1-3,ASSLVSGGSSGNTIY
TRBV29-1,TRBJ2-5,SFKRGQFQETQY
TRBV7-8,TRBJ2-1,ASSFRTYNEQF
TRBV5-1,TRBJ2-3,ASSRDSSTDTQY
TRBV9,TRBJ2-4,ASSVGAGGGPGRDIQY
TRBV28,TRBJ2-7,ASSISRYYEQY
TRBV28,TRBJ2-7,ASSSGTEQYEQY
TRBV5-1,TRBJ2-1,ASSLLAGGYNEQF
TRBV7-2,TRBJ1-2,ASSLAAEIYGYT
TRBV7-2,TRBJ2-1,ASRDFEREFFLFYEQF
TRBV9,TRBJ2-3,ASSSRGMVAGKPDTQY
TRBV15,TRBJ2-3,ATSRSAGGPVTQY
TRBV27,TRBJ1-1,ASSLLWGGNTEAF
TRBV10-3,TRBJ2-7,AISDPGLVNEQY
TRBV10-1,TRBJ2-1,ASSEHSNNEQF
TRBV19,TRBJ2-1,ATQGVSSYNEQF
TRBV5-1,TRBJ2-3,ASSFPTSGSTDTQY
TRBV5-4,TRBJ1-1,ASRLQPVDEAF
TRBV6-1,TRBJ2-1,ASSLKLMGGEQF
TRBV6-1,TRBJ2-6,ASSADSHSGANVLT
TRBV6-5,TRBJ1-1,ATRDRGIKTEAF
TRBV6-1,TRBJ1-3,ASSETGVGSGNTIY
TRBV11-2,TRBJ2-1,ASSLDRGEGFNEQF
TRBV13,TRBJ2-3,ASSFGRARGTDTQY
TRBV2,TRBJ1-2,ASWGTGNYYGYT
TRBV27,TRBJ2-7,ASRSAWGGNYEQY
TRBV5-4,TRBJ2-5,ASSFRGGEETQY
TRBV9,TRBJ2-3,ASNGLAASTDTQY
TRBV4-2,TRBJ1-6,ASSQERGGDSPLH
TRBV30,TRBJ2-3,AWRRDRGRENTQY
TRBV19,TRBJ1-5,ASSILTGGGQPQH
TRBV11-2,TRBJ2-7,ASRVQQRTGASEQY
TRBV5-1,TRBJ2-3,ASSLGSGTTSSDTQY
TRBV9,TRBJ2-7,ASSFGQGINEQY
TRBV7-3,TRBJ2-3,ASRPPGLDLTDTQY
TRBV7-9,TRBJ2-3,ASSLVGDSRTDTQY
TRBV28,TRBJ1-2,ASVPQGSPRGYT